Presented here are 20 T cell receptor beta chains from one specimen sequenced in a study of blood T cell repertoires in COVID-19. The repertoire was sequenced with immunoSEQ multiplex PCR; TCRdb's copy has only in-frame clones and lacks some. Among 230,000 or so clones listed, roughly 80% were seen once. The sequenced sample consisted of PBMCs or T cells enriched from blood (not recorded which). The source of these receptors is a man aged 50-60 years who had recovered from COVID-19.

V gene TRBV7-9 combines with J gene TRBJ1-2; D unresolved. The CDR3 is 14 amino acids. Germline V gene sequence: CDR1 SEHNR, CDR2 FQNEAQ (reference sequence). The V and J ends lost 2 bases and 1 base respectively, with 8 bases between them. The CDR3 region is CASSLWGDNYGYTF. The CDR3 DNA follows: TGTGCCAGCAGCTTATGGGGAGATAACTATGGCTACACCTTC.

This clone was seen a few times. CDR3 region: CATSDGRATGRLRGYTF. CDR3 DNA sequence: TGTGCCACCAGTGACGGAAGGGCGACAGGGAGGTTGCGTGGCTACACCTTC. V usage is TRBV24-1 and J usage is TRBJ1-2; 7 positions agree with TRBD1. The junction had 17 bases not matched to a gene; V was cut back by 4 bases and J by 7 bases. The CDR3 is made up of 17 amino acids. The germline V gene has CDR1 KGHDR and CDR2 SFDVKD.

This clone has a handful of counts. The chain couples TRBV5-5 to TRBJ1-2; D gene ambiguous. Germline V CDR1 and CDR2: SGHKS, YYEKEE (reference sequence). This CDR3 region has 15 residues. V was pared by 0 bases and J by 2 bases, with 11 bases between. CDR3 bases: TGTGCCAGCAGCTTGGGGTATGGCCCGAACTATGGCTACACCTTC. Protein sequence: CASSLGYGPNYGYTF.

This rearrangement joins TRBV5-1 to TRBJ2-3; D possibly corresponds to TRBD1 (5 bases). V was shortened by 0 bases and J by 6 bases, with 14 bases between the two germline ends. Looked up from germline, CDR1 is SGHRS and CDR2 is YFSETQ. This CDR3 has 15 amino acids. The CDR3 region has the DNA TGCGCCAGCAGCTTGGAGGGAAGGACATGGGATACGCAGTATTTT. This codes for CASSLEGRTWDTQYF.

The rearrangement joins TRBV6-5 to TRBJ2-5; TRBD2 agrees at 9 bases. Unmatched junction bases numbered 3, after V lost 0 bases and J lost 1 base. CDR3 size: 16 residues. CDR1 is MNHEY, CDR2 SVGAGI, per germline. CDR3 loop: CASSYSSGGGQETQYF. The CDR3 region has the DNA TGTGCCAGCAGTTACTCTAGCGGGGGTGGCCAAGAGACCCAGTACTTC.

This chain connects TRBV9 to TRBJ2-1, with 8 bases lining up with TRBD1. V was clipped by 2 bases and J by 4 bases; unmatched bases: 5. CDR1 is SGDLS and CDR2 is YYNGEE in the germline V gene. The CDR3 is 15 residues long. The DNA for the CDR3 is TGTGCCAGCAGCGTGGCAGGGGGCCTATACAATGAGCAGTTCTTC. Protein product: CASSVAGGLYNEQFF.

This chain links TRBV27 with TRBJ1-1; perhaps TRBD1 as D (5 bases). The CDR3 consists of 14 residues. V was trimmed by 8 bases and J by 0 bases, leaving 13 bases between them. From germline, CDR1 is MNHEY and CDR2 SMNVEV (reference sequence). This CDR3 reads CASYKTEMNTEAFF. The CDR3 DNA is TGTGCCAGCTATAAGACAGAGATGAACACTGAAGCTTTCTTT.

The V call is TRBV20-1, the J call TRBJ1-2; a weak D match, TRBD1 (6 bases). Per germline, CDR1 DFQATT and CDR2 SNEGSKA (reference sequence). CDR3 length: 10 amino acids. The CDR3 loop reads CSEQGRGYTF. The CDR3 nucleotides read TGCAGCGAGCAGGGGCGCGGCTACACCTTC.

This chain uses TRBV30 with TRBJ1-2; 9 bases map to TRBD1. Germline lookup yields CDR1 GTSNPN and CDR2 SVGIG (reference sequence). With V trimmed by 5 bases and J by 5 bases, 12 bases remained unmatched. The CDR3 contains 15 residues. CDR3 loop: CAWGTGRGDGYGYTF. The DNA of the CDR3 is TGTGCCTGGGGGACAGGGCGCGGCGACGGATATGGCTACACCTTC.

This clone is a singleton in its sample. CDR3 region: CASSIGRGRNQPQHF. The CDR3 DNA reads TGTGCCAGTAGTATCGGCAGGGGAAGGAATCAGCCCCAGCATTTT. This rearrangement joins TRBV19 to TRBJ1-5, with a possible D match to TRBD1 (6 bases). The CDR3 has 15 residues. The V gene's germline CDR1 is LNHDA and CDR2 SQIVND (reference sequence). Trimming took off 3 bases at V and 4 bases at J, with 13 bases between the two ends.

The chain employs TRBV3-1 (or the pseudogene TRBV3-2) and TRBJ1-1; the D is unclear. Germline V lookup: CDR1 LGHDT, CDR2 YNNKEL (reference sequence). This CDR3 contains 14 residues. Trimming cost V 1 base and J 5 bases, with 11 bases left between them. CDR3 DNA sequence: TGTGCCAGCAGCCAAGTACACCCGGGAACTGAAGCTTTCTTT. Its translation is CASSQVHPGTEAFF.

About this clone: The same CDR3 also results from other DNA sequences found in this sample. The chain is built from TRBV12-3 or TRBV12-4 and TRBJ2-5; D ambiguous. The CDR3 is 13 residues long. The V gene lost 5 bases and the J gene lost 2 bases, with 9 bases spanning the gap. CDR3 protein: CASSLLPQETQYF. The DNA of the CDR3 is TGTGCCAGCAGTCTCCTACCACAAGAGACCCAGTACTTC.

The chain has TRBV29-1 and TRBJ2-1; TRBD2 matches at 7 bases. V was pared by 4 bases and J by 7 bases, with 7 bases of the junction left unmatched. The CDR3 is 13 amino acids. Germline V gene data show CDR1 as SQVTM and CDR2 as ANQGSEA. This chain's CDR3 is CSVVRLAINEQFF. CDR3 DNA: TGCAGCGTTGTTAGACTAGCCATTAATGAGCAGTTCTTC.

This clone was picked up one time. This CDR3 reads CASSYSRNTEAFF. In DNA form, the CDR3 reads TGTGCCAGCAGCTACTCGAGGAACACTGAAGCTTTCTTT. This sequence joins TRBV7-3 and TRBJ1-1; unclear D gene. This CDR3 contains 13 residues. V was trimmed by 4 bases and J by 1 base, leaving 7 bases between them. Germline lookup yields CDR1 SGHTA and CDR2 FQGTGA.

In the case of this clone: This CDR3 is also generated by other DNA sequences in the sample. This chain connects TRBV5-1 to TRBJ1-5; D might be TRBD1 (5 bases). The CDR3 contains 14 residues. Trimming left V 0 bases short and J 4 bases short, with 8 bases between. Germline V CDR1 and CDR2: SGHRS, YFSETQ. CDR3 protein: CASSLGQSNQPQHF. The CDR3 DNA reads as TGCGCCAGCAGCTTGGGACAGAGTAATCAGCCCCAGCATTTT.

The chain couples TRBV9 to TRBJ1-3, with D maybe TRBD1 (6 bases). V was shortened by 3 bases and J by 0 bases, with 10 bases between the two germline ends. The germline CDR1 and CDR2 sequences are SGDLS and YYNGEE. The CDR3 covers 15 residues. CDR3 protein: CASSGRGYSGNTIYF. The CDR3 region has the DNA TGTGCCAGCAGCGGCAGGGGTTACTCTGGAAACACCATATATTTT.

This sequence joins TRBV6-1 and TRBJ1-5; TRBD1 might be the D (6 bases). The CDR3 runs 16 residues. Germline loops: CDR1 MNHNS, CDR2 SASEGT. The germline V and J ends were trimmed by 1 base and 7 bases, with 17 bases remaining between them. For the CDR3, the DNA is TGTGCCAGCAGTGAAGGGATTCAGGTAACAGGGCAGCCCCAGCATTTT. Its translation: CASSEGIQVTGQPQHF.

Remarks on this clone: Its ends do not fully match the called genes, so a read error is possible. V and J are TRBV11-2 and TRBJ1-3, with D maybe TRBD1 (5 bases). Per germline, CDR1 SGHAT and CDR2 FQNNGV. This CDR3 region has 15 residues. For the CDR3, the DNA is TGTGCCAGCAGCATAGACAGTCTCTCTGGAAACACCATATATTTT. This sequence encodes CASSIDSLSGNTIYF.

This clone turned up a few times. V gene TRBV7-9 combines with J gene TRBJ1-2, with a weak D call TRBD1 (5 bases). The CDR3 spans 12 residues. Trimming took 5 bases from V and 8 from J, leaving 12 bases between them. CDR1 and CDR2 from the germline V gene are SEHNR and FQNEAQ (reference sequence). The CDR3 bases are TGTGCCAGCAGCCTCAGGGTGCCAGGCTACACCTTC. Amino acids: CASSLRVPGYTF.

This chain connects TRBV4-2 to TRBJ2-7, with TRBD1 as a possible D gene (6 bases). Germline CDR1 and CDR2: LGHNA and YNFKEQ. Trimming removed 2 bases from V and 2 bases from J, with 22 bases in between. This CDR3 is built from 18 residues. For the CDR3, the DNA is TGTGCCAGCAGCCAACAACCGGCTAAACCAGGGGCCCCCTACGAGCAGTACTTC. Its translation: CASSQQPAKPGAPYEQYF.